This TCR beta chain originates from a study of blood T cell repertoires in COVID-19. Study-level background: PBMCs, B-cell-depleted T cells, or T cells were the source of the cDNA or gDNA that made up the material.

V shed 3 bases and J 6 bases; nucleotides not matched to a gene: 6. The CDR3 is 13 residues long. Germline CDR1 reads SQVTM; CDR2 reads ANQGSEA. Residents of about two dozen US areas, aged about 18 to 100 years, made up the participants. Assignments of participants to cohorts depended upon their own reported clinical history. Two consecutive negative NP/OP PCR tests, clearance, or resolved symptoms defined Cohort 3 recovery. Sequenced by immunoSEQ multiplex PCR; TCRdb stores in-frame clones only, minus some. The sample consists of over 200,000 clones, 80% to 90% of them appearing once. What was sequenced was PBMCs or T cells enriched from blood (not recorded which). This chain links TRBV29-1 with TRBJ2-7; 9 nucleotides match TRBD1. This sequence originates from a woman aged 45-65 years who had recovered from COVID-19. CDR3 protein: CSVERQGGGEQYF. DNA of the CDR3: TGCAGCGTTGAGCGACAGGGGGGTGGCGAGCAGTACTTC.